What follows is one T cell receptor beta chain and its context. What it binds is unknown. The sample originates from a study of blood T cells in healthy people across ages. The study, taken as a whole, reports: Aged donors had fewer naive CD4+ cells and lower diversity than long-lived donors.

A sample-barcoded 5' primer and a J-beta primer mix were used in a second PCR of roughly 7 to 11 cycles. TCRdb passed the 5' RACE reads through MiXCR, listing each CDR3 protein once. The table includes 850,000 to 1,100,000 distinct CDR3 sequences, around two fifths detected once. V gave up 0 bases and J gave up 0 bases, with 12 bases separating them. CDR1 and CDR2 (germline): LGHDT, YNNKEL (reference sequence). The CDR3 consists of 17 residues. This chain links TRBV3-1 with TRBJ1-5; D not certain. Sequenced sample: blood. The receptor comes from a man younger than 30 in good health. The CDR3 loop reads CASSQDPISHSNQPQHF. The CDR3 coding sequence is TGTGCCAGCAGCCAAGATCCGATATCGCATAGCAATCAGCCCCAGCATTTT.